One sample yielded the 12 T cell receptor beta chains listed below, sequenced in a study of CD8 T cells in ankylosing spondylitis (dated by TCRdb to 2016 to 2017). What the authors observed across the whole study: Blood from ankylosing spondylitis patients appeared to be characterized by a TCR beta motif composed of roughly eight highly homologous amino acid variants.

No antigen has been identified for these receptors. Libraries were made using 5' RACE. TCRdb records Illumina HiSeq 2500 as the sequencer. In-frame beta chains were kept once TCRdb had trimmed the public reads at Q25 with fastp and called clones with MiXCR. A single entry per CDR3 protein holds the most common genes and DNA from its merged rows. The sample records about 220,000 distinct CDR3 sequences, 5.5% to 7.5% of which are singletons. The ten largest clones capture 14% of the sample. The sequenced material came from blood, either unsorted or a sorted T cell fraction (not recorded which). The receptors were gathered from a male donor with ankylosing spondylitis.

This clonotype has ten or more counts. The V and J genes are TRBV20-1 and TRBJ2-4, with no clear D. Per the germline V gene, CDR1 is DFQATT and CDR2 is SNEGSKA (reference sequence). Trimming left V 0 bases short and J 4 bases short, with 10 bases between. CDR3 size: 14 residues. The CDR3 protein is CSARDYGAKNIQYF. CDR3 nucleotides: TGCAGTGCTAGAGATTACGGAGCGAAAAACATTCAGTACTTC.

A single count supports this clonotype. The gene calls are TRBV7-9 and TRBJ1-2, with D unclear. This CDR3 spans 11 amino acids. V shed 3 bases and J shed 7 bases, with 6 bases lying between them. Germline V CDR1 and CDR2: SEHNR, FQNEAQ (reference sequence). The CDR3 DNA reads as TGTGCCAGCAGCTTGGACTGTGGCTACACCTTC. Translating gives CASSLDCGYTF.

This clonotype was counted ten times or more. CDR3 protein: CASRGFGTSGTGEQFF. For the CDR3, the DNA is TGTGCCAGTAGGGGATTTGGGACTAGCGGTACTGGTGAGCAGTTCTTC. The chain combines TRBV19 with TRBJ2-1; 11 nucleotides agree with TRBD2. Germline values: CDR1 LNHDA, CDR2 SQIVND (reference sequence). The CDR3 loop spans 16 amino acids. The V and J ends lost 6 bases and 9 bases, in that order; junction bases with no gene match: 13. Based on the CDR3 plus reference TRBV19 and TRBJ2-1, the full variable domain is DGGITQSPKYLFRKEGQNVTLSCEQNLNHDAMYWYRQDPGQGLRLIYYSQIVNDFQKGDIAEGYSVSREKKESFPLTVTSAQKNPTAFYLCASRGFGTSGTGEQFFGPGTRLTVL.

A few counts support this clonotype. V usage is TRBV20-1 and J usage is TRBJ1-2; D call uncertain. The CDR3 covers 13 residues. Germline V gene data show CDR1 as DFQATT and CDR2 as SNEGSKA (reference sequence). V lost 0 bases to trimming and J lost 4 bases, with 9 bases between them. CDR3 in amino acids: CSARDPGFYGYTF. CDR3 nucleotide sequence: TGCAGTGCTAGAGATCCTGGGTTCTATGGCTACACCTTC.

This clonotype was detected many times. The chain joins TRBV7-2 to TRBJ1-2; D remains unclear. Trimming cost V 5 bases and J 4 bases, with 11 bases left between them. The CDR3 consists of 13 residues. Germline assignment: CDR1 SGHTA and CDR2 FQGNSA. The CDR3 reads CASSQIPSYGYTF. The DNA of the CDR3 is TGTGCCAGCAGCCAAATCCCCAGCTATGGCTACACCTTC.

This clonotype was seen ten or more times. The chain is built from TRBV27 and TRBJ2-5; weak D call: TRBD2 (7 bases). In germline, CDR1 is MNHEY, CDR2 SMNVEV (reference sequence). The CDR3 runs to 14 residues. V lost 0 bases and J lost 7, with 12 bases in between. This CDR3 is CASSLSEGGATQYF. CDR3 coding DNA: TGTGCCAGCAGTTTATCGGAGGGGGGGGCGACCCAGTACTTC.

In this sample, this clonotype turned up many times. This chain links TRBV20-1 with TRBJ2-7; possibly TRBD2 for D (5 bases). The CDR3 is 13 amino acids. CDR1 is DFQATT and CDR2 is SNEGSKA in the germline V gene (reference sequence). The V end was cut by 6 bases, the J end by 6 bases, with 18 bases between. This CDR3 reads CSAPTPPGIEQYF. CDR3 DNA sequence: TGCAGTGCCCCAACGCCCCCCGGGATCGAGCAGTACTTC.

This clonotype was observed at least ten times. V is TRBV20-1 and J is TRBJ2-2; no definite D call. Trimming removed 0 bases at V and 4 bases at J, with 9 bases between. Per germline, CDR1 DFQATT and CDR2 SNEGSKA (reference sequence). The CDR3 loop spans 14 amino acids. The chain's CDR3 is CSARDFDVTGELFF. CDR3 sequence (DNA): TGCAGTGCTAGAGATTTTGACGTCACCGGGGAGCTGTTTTTT.

This clonotype was found many times. The rearrangement uses TRBV28 and TRBJ2-7, with TRBD1 matching over 9 bases. Trimming at V came to 6 bases and at J to 4 bases, leaving 7 bases not matched to a gene. The CDR3 extends over 14 amino acids. Germline values: CDR1 MDHEN, CDR2 SYDVKM. The CDR3 spells CASRQRGQGYEQYF. CDR3 in DNA: TGTGCCAGCAGGCAGCGCGGACAGGGGTACGAGCAGTACTTC.

The chain carries TRBV6-1 and TRBJ2-7, with 7 nucleotides matching TRBD1. Germline V gene lookup returns CDR1 MNHNS and CDR2 SASEGT. Losses at the gene ends were 4 bases for V and 3 bases for J; bases not matched to a gene: 6. This CDR3 spans 14 amino acids. The CDR3 DNA reads TGTGCCAGCAGTGGACAGGGTGGGTTCTACGAGCAGTACTTC. This encodes CASSGQGGFYEQYF.

The chain employs TRBV6-5 and TRBJ2-2, with D perhaps TRBD2 (6 bases). Per germline, CDR1 MNHEY and CDR2 SVGAGI. V was clipped by 2 bases and J by 1 base, with 11 bases between them. The CDR3 loop spans 16 amino acids. CDR3 sequence (DNA): TGTGCCAGCAGTTACCTTCCGGGACTGAACACCGGGGAGCTGTTTTTT. Its translation: CASSYLPGLNTGELFF.

In this sample, this clonotype turned up many times. This sequence joins TRBV15 and TRBJ2-2; 10 bases align to TRBD2. Trimming removed 0 bases from V and 0 bases from J; junction bases left unmatched: 13. The CDR3 runs to 21 residues. Germline assignment: CDR1 LNHNV and CDR2 YYDKDF (reference sequence). Here the CDR3 reads CATSRDYLAGVGAANTGELFF. The CDR3 DNA is TGTGCCACCAGCAGAGATTACCTAGCGGGAGTAGGGGCAGCGAACACCGGGGAGCTGTTTTTT.